This T cell receptor beta chain originates from a study of T cell repertoires in cytomegalovirus infection. As for the study in general: TCR beta signatures that were public indicated CMV infection and matching HLA type. General study findings and limits: Using cumulative public TCR beta family frequency, the authors identified those who carried CMV together with the relevant HLA. Within the response measured ex vivo, HLA-C-restricted CMV-specific TCR beta clonotypes were dominant.

Via MiXCR, TCRdb re-called the reads, giving one row per CDR3 protein. The table has a few hundred thousand distinct CDR3 sequences, 15% to 20% seen once. The CDR3 totals 14 residues. Trimming took off 2 bases at V and 4 bases at J, with 9 bases between the two ends. Germline V gene data show CDR1 as MNHNY and CDR2 as SVGAGI (reference sequence). As to this clonotype: Its antigen remains unidentified.

The V gene is TRBV6-6, the J gene TRBJ1-5, with D perhaps matching TRBD1 (6 bases). Sequenced sample: PBMCs. The sequence was obtained from a human donor in good health (CMV status not recorded). Some clones in this sample may be carry-over from other donors' samples. CDR3 coding DNA: TGTGCCAGCAGTTACCCACAGGGTAATCAGCCCCAGCATTTT. This codes for CASSYPQGNQPQHF.